At least ten counts were recorded for the clone carrying this TCR beta chain. What it binds is unknown. Via MiXCR, TCRdb re-called the reads, giving one row per CDR3 protein. The sample yields 550,000 to 700,000 distinct CDR3 sequences, roughly 43% seen once. These data belong to a study of T cell repertoires in cytomegalovirus infection. Study information: CMV infection plus the matching HLA type was flagged by public TCR beta signatures.

Study-wide findings and caveats: Dominating the ex vivo response were HLA-C-restricted CMV-specific TCR beta clonotypes.

This clonotype was obtained from a human donor in good health (CMV status not recorded). Some clones in this sample may be carry-over from other donors' samples. This material consisted of cultured PBMCs, taken from culture after CMV antigen stimulation.

The CDR3: CASSLRTGGPSEQYF. The CDR3 coding sequence is TGTGCCAGCAGCCTGAGGACAGGGGGGCCGAGCGAGCAGTACTTC. The chain joins TRBV7-6 to TRBJ2-7, with 10 bases that match TRBD1. There are 15 residues in the CDR3. Germline V gene data show CDR1 as SGHVS and CDR2 as FNYEAQ. V shed 5 bases, J shed 6 bases, and the junction held 10 bases outside the gene matches.